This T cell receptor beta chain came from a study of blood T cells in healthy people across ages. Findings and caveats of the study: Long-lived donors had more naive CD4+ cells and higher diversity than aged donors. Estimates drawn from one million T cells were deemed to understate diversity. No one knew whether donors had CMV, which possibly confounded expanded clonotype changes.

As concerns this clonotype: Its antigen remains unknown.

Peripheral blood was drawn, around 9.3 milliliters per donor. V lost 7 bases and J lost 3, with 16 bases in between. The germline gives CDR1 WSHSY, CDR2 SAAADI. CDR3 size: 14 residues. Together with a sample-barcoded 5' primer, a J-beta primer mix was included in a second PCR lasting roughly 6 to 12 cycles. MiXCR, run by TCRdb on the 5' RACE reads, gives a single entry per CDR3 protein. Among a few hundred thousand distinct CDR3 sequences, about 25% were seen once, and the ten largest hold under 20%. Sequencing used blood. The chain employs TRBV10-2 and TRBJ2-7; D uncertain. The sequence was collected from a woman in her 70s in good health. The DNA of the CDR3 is TGCGCCAGCACACCTCAGGCGACTCTCTACGAGCAGTACTTC. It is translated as CASTPQATLYEQYF.